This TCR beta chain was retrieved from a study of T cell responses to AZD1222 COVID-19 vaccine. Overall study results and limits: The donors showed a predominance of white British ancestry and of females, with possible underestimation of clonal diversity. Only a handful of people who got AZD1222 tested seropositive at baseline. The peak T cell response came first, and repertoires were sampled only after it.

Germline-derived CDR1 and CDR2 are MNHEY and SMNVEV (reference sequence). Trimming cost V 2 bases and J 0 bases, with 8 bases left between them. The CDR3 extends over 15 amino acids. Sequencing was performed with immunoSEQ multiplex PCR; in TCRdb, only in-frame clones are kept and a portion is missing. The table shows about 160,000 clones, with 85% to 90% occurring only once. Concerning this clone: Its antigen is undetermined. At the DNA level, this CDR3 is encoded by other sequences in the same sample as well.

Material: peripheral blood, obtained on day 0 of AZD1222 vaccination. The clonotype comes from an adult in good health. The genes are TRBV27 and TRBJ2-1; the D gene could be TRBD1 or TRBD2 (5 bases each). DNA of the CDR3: TGTGCCAGCAGTTTAGAGGGGCCCTCCTACAATGAGCAGTTCTTC. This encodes CASSLEGPSYNEQFF.